This T cell receptor beta chain was found in a study of blood T cell repertoires in COVID-19. Across the whole study: Whether acute or convalescent, the COVID-19 samples came from the United States, Italy and Spain. From T cells, B-cell-depleted T cells, or PBMCs came the material, which was cDNA or gDNA.

Original analysis: The authors estimated nucleated cell counts from reference gene primer amplification. TCRdb keeps only in-frame clones here, not all; method: immunoSEQ multiplex PCR. That table gives V, J and clone size, and the DNA gave D and trimming. Altogether roughly 150,000 clones are present, approximately 90% being singletons, with the ten largest covering 2% to 2.5%. Regarding this clone: Other DNA sequences in the sample encode the same CDR3.

Unmatched junction bases numbered 1, after V lost 2 bases and J lost 5 bases. CDR3 length: 14 amino acids. The germline V gene encodes CDR1 SGHRS and CDR2 YFSETQ. The sequenced sample consisted of peripheral blood. This rearrangement joins TRBV5-1 to TRBJ1-4; 9 bases agree with TRBD1. The TCR originated in a man aged 45-65 years who had recovered from COVID-19. This chain's CDR3 is CASSFGTGNEKLFF. CDR3 bases: TGCGCCAGCAGCTTTGGGACAGGGAATGAAAAACTGTTTTTT.